Below, one T cell receptor beta chain is given with its context. The antigen is unknown. The assay was immunoSEQ multiplex PCR, and TCRdb's table has in-frame clones only and misses some. The table shows some 99,000 clones, with around 90% occurring only once. The sample comes from a study of T cell responses to AZD1222 COVID-19 vaccine. In germline, CDR1 is MNHEY, CDR2 SVGEGT. The junction had 15 bases not matched to a gene; V was cut back by 6 bases and J by 8 bases. The CDR3 covers 15 residues. Study findings and constraints: No repertoire was sampled before or during the peak T cell response, only after it. Among the donors, most were white British and more were female, and clonal diversity was possibly underestimated. Spike-specific TCR breadth and depth went up after people got two AZD1222 doses. Nearly half of the spike-specific TCRs reportedly recognize variant regions that carry no mutations.

This chain uses TRBV6-2 or TRBV6-3 with TRBJ1-1; TRBD1 aligns across 7 bases. This specimen was peripheral blood, taken on day 0 of AZD1222 vaccination. The sequence was collected from an adult in good health. CDR3 DNA: TGTGCCAGCAGCTCGGCCGGGCAGGGGGGCGAGGAAGCTTTCTTT. This gives the protein CASSSAGQGGEEAFF.